Listed here are 6 T cell receptor beta chains from one sample, sequenced in a study of cytomegalovirus exposure and HLA in healthy donors. The PCR was carried out with 60 Vbeta primers and 13 Jbeta primers. The repertoire was sequenced with immunoSEQ multiplex PCR; TCRdb's copy has only in-frame clones and lacks some. The table shows around 96,000 clones, with about 80% occurring only once. The sample was PBMCs. The source of these receptors is a man aged 25 to 40 in good health and CMV-seropositive.

The chain is built from TRBV6-5 and TRBJ1-5, with D unclear. V was trimmed by 7 bases and J by 7 bases, leaving 14 bases between them. CDR3 length equals 13 residues. CDR1 and CDR2 from the germline V gene are MNHEY and SVGAGI. CDR3 sequence (DNA): TGTGCCAGCACTGTCAGTCCCAGACAGCCCCAGCATTTT. Translated, it gives CASTVSPRQPQHF.

This clone was seen at least ten times. J is TRBJ1-2 and V is TRBV6-1; TRBD1 matches at 7 bases. Germline V gene sequence: CDR1 MNHNS, CDR2 SASEGT. The V gene end was trimmed by 5 bases and the J gene end by 6 bases; junction bases not matched to a gene: 9. This CDR3 is 14 amino acids long. CDR3 DNA sequence: TGTGCCAGCAGTCTTAACAGGGGCACGGATGGCTACACCTTC. It is translated as CASSLNRGTDGYTF.

V and J are TRBV27 and TRBJ2-5, with TRBD1 matching over 7 bases. The CDR3 has 15 amino acids. V shed 6 bases, J shed 5 bases, and the junction held 12 bases outside the gene matches. The germline V gene encodes CDR1 MNHEY and CDR2 SMNVEV (reference sequence). The DNA of the CDR3 is TGTGCCAGCAGCCAGACAGGGTGGGGCGGGGAGACCCAGTACTTC. This gives the protein CASSQTGWGGETQYF.

The V call is TRBV25-1, the J call TRBJ2-2, with 9 bases aligning to TRBD1. Trimming removed 5 bases from V and 5 bases from J; junction bases left unmatched: 6. Per the germline V gene, CDR1 is MGHDK and CDR2 is SYGVNS. This CDR3 spans 15 amino acids. The CDR3 DNA is TGTGCCAGCAGTAACCGGGACAGGGAAACCGGGGAGCTGTTTTTT. Amino acid sequence: CASSNRDRETGELFF.

V is TRBV11-2 and J is TRBJ2-5; a possible D gene is TRBD1 (5 bases). V lost 4 bases, J lost 1 base, and 13 bases lay in between. CDR1 SGHAT and CDR2 FQNNGV come from the germline V gene. The CDR3 runs 15 residues. In DNA, the CDR3 is TGTGCCAGCAGCTCACCCGACAGAGTCCAAGAGACCCAGTACTTC. The encoded protein is CASSSPDRVQETQYF. The variable domain in full, with the rest retrieved from reference TRBV11-2 and TRBJ2-5, is EAGVAQSPRYKIIEKRQSVAFWCNPISGHATLYWYQQILGQGPKLLIQFQNNGVVDDSQLPKDRFSAERLKGVDSTLKIQPAKLEDSAVYLCASSSPDRVQETQYFGPGTRLLVL.

The table lists this clone with a count of one. This chain links TRBV19 with TRBJ1-1, with D possibly matching TRBD1 (6 bases). The CDR3 has 16 residues. In germline, CDR1 is LNHDA, CDR2 SQIVND (reference sequence). V was clipped by 5 bases and J by 2 bases, with 18 bases between them. The CDR3 protein is CASSSPIRGVNTEAFF. Written as DNA, the CDR3 is TGTGCCAGTAGTTCGCCGATCAGGGGCGTAAACACTGAAGCTTTCTTT.